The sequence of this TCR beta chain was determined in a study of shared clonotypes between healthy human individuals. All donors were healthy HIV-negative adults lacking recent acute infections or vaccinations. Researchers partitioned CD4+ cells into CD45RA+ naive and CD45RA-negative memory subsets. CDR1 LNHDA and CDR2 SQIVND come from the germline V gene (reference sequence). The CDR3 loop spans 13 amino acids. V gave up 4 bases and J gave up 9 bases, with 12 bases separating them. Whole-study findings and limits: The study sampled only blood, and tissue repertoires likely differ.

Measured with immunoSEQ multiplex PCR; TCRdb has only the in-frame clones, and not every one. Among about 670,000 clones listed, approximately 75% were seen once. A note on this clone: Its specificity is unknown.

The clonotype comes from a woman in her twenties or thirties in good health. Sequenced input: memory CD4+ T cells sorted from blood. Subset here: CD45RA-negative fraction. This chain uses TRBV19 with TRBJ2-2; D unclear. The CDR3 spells CASSTAPSRELFF. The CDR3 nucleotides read TGTGCCAGTAGTACGGCGCCAAGCCGGGAGCTGTTTTTT.